This entry features one TCR beta chain sequence. Its target is unknown. In each case, RNA was isolated and then reverse transcribed into cDNA as the sequencing template. This table comes from immunoSEQ multiplex PCR, and its TCRdb copy is limited to in-frame clones, with some not included. The sample carries over 200,000 clones, 57% recorded once. Alopecia areata patients gave lesional scalp punch biopsies and peripheral blood samples. CD4+ and CD8+ T cells were sorted from PBMCs. The record originates from a study of CD8+ T cells in alopecia areata. Across the whole study: Treated patients took oral tofacitinib at 5 to 10 mg twice daily. Study-wide results and caveats: Relative to normal scalp, lesional scalp, especially alopecia totalis/universalis, showed higher clonality.

CDR3 length: 14 amino acids. Germline CDR1 and CDR2: GTSNPN and SVGIG (reference sequence). The junction had 8 bases not matched to a gene; V was cut back by 4 bases and J by 5 bases. This TCR came from a human donor with alopecia areata. The specimen comprised CD4+ T cells sorted from blood, sampled at week 0. The chain uses TRBV30 and TRBJ2-5; 9 nucleotides match TRBD1. Here the CDR3 reads CAWTGTGSGETQYF. CDR3 nucleotides: TGTGCCTGGACCGGGACAGGGTCCGGGGAGACCCAGTACTTC.